A selection of T cell receptor beta chains follows, all from one sample in a study of blood T cell repertoires in COVID-19. Here immunoSEQ multiplex PCR was the method, and the copy in TCRdb shows in-frame clones only, minus some. In the table there are about 130,000 clones, roughly four fifths of which are singletons. Sequencing was performed on peripheral blood. The receptors were gathered from a woman aged 60-75 years with acute or convalescent COVID-19. Both conserved end residues are part of each CDR3. Fields, in order: D gene, V gene, clone size, J gene, CDR3 DNA, CDR3 protein. A D gene is named only where the DNA matches it firmly. Clone size appears in some rows only: once, few, many, or a class for an expanded clone.

.,TRBV4-1,.,TRBJ2-2,TGCGCCAGCAGCCTGCAGGAATACACCGGGGAGCTGTTTTTT,CASSLQEYTGELFF
TRBD1,TRBV28,.,TRBJ2-1,TGTGCCAGCAGTTTAAATCGTGTTCGGGACAGCTCCTACAATGAGCAGTTCTTC,CASSLNRVRDSSYNEQFF
TRBD2,TRBV6-5,.,TRBJ2-1,TGTGCCAGCAGCCCCCCGGGGGGGGAGGGTGGTGAGCAGTTCTTC,CASSPPGGEGGEQFF
TRBD2,TRBV2,.,TRBJ2-1,TGTGCCAGCAGTGAAGGACTAGCGGCACCGCAGTTCTTC,CASSEGLAAPQFF
.,TRBV27,once,TRBJ1-2,TGTGCCAGCAGTAGGACTGGCCCTAAGGGCTACACCTTC,CASSRTGPKGYTF
TRBD2,TRBV5-1,.,TRBJ2-3,TGCGCCAGCAGCTTGGCGGCTAGCGGGGGGGCCAGGTCAGATACGCAGTATTTT,CASSLAASGGARSDTQYF
TRBD1,TRBV9,.,TRBJ1-2,TGTGCCAGCAGCGTAGAACGGACAGGGAAAGGAGGCTACACCTTC,CASSVERTGKGGYTF
.,TRBV25-1,.,TRBJ1-2,TGTGCCAGCAGCGACAGTCTTTTCTATGGCTACACCTTC,CASSDSLFYGYTF
.,TRBV6-5,.,TRBJ1-5,TGTGCCAGCAGTCCCGGGGGATTAAATCAGCCCCAGCATTTT,CASSPGGLNQPQHF
TRBD1,TRBV19,.,TRBJ1-1,TGTGCCAGTAGTGGACACAGGGGGCAGCATACTGAAGCTTTCTTT,CASSGHRGQHTEAFF
.,TRBV30,.,TRBJ1-4,TGTGCCTGGACTCTCGGGGAAAAACTGTTTTTT,CAWTLGEKLFF
TRBD1,TRBV5-8,.,TRBJ1-4,TGTGCCAGCCGGACAGGGGGAACCGAAAAACTGTTTTTT,CASRTGGTEKLFF
.,TRBV3-1/TRBV3-2,.,TRBJ1-1,TGTGCCAGCAGCCCCCGCGCGGACACTGAAGCTTTCTTT,CASSPRADTEAFF
.,TRBV19,.,TRBJ1-6,TGTGCCAGTAGTAACACAGGTATCTCCGGATCACCCCTCCACTTT,CASSNTGISGSPLHF
.,TRBV5-6,few,TRBJ2-1,TGTGCCAGCAGTTCCGGGTCTAGTCCTGAGCAGTTCTTC,CASSSGSSPEQFF
TRBD1,TRBV18,.,TRBJ2-5,TGTGCCAGCTCCCGCGGACAGGGAGGAGAGACCCAGTACTTC,CASSRGQGGETQYF
.,TRBV27,.,TRBJ1-1,TGTGCCAGCAGTTCGGGGAAGGGGAACACTGAAGCTTTCTTT,CASSSGKGNTEAFF
TRBD2,TRBV27,once,TRBJ2-1,TGTGCCAGCAGTATCCTACGGGGCGGGGGTACGAGGAATGAGCAGTTCTTC,CASSILRGGGTRNEQFF
.,TRBV9,few,TRBJ1-2,TGTGCCAGCAACAACTATCGGAATGGCTACACCTTC,CASNNYRNGYTF
.,TRBV12-3/TRBV12-4,.,TRBJ1-1,TGTGCCAGCAGTTTAAAACCCAGCACTGAAGCTTTCTTT,CASSLKPSTEAFF
TRBD1,TRBV27,.,TRBJ1-2,TGTGCCAGCAGTTTCTACAGGGGGTATGGCTACACCTTC,CASSFYRGYGYTF
TRBD1,TRBV27,.,TRBJ2-2,TGTGCCAGCAGAAATTGGGGCCAGGGGGACCCGGGGGAGCTGTTTTTT,CASRNWGQGDPGELFF
.,TRBV11-2,.,TRBJ1-2,TGTGCCAGCAGCTTAGATCAGGGTCAGGGGCGCTACACCTTC,CASSLDQGQGRYTF
.,TRBV12-3/TRBV12-4,.,TRBJ1-2,TGTGCCAGCAGGGCCGGGACTCATGGCTACACCTTC,CASRAGTHGYTF
TRBD1,TRBV19,.,TRBJ1-1,TGTGCCAGTAGTATGGACAGGGGTACTGAAGCTTTCTTT,CASSMDRGTEAFF
.,TRBV9,.,TRBJ1-1,TGTGCCAGCAGCGTAGGGAGGGGAGAGGGCAACACTGAAGCTTTCTTT,CASSVGRGEGNTEAFF
.,TRBV4-2,.,TRBJ2-2,TGTGCCAGCAGAACCGGGACTGGGTACACCGGGGAGCTGTTTTTT,CASRTGTGYTGELFF
.,TRBV19,.,TRBJ1-1,TGTGCCAGTAGTACCTCTTTTTGGGGGGGAAGAACTGAAGCTTTCTTT,CASSTSFWGGRTEAFF
.,TRBV7-9,.,TRBJ1-4,TGTGCCAGCAGCACCAAAATGGGGGCCACTAATGAAAAACTGTTTTTT,CASSTKMGATNEKLFF
.,TRBV5-5,once,TRBJ1-6,TGTGCCAGCAGCCCTATGTCCGGGTCTAGGTCACCCCTCCACTTT,CASSPMSGSRSPLHF
TRBD2,TRBV19,.,TRBJ2-1,TGTGCCAGTAGTCGCCCCCCGGGACTAGCGTTCTTC,CASSRPPGLAFF
.,TRBV10-2,.,TRBJ1-2,TGCGCCAGCAGTGGGGCGATCGGGAATGGCTACACCTTC,CASSGAIGNGYTF
.,TRBV6-5,.,TRBJ1-4,TGTGCCAGCAGCGTTCTACAGGCGGCTAATGAAAAACTGTTTTTT,CASSVLQAANEKLFF
TRBD2,TRBV6-1,once,TRBJ2-1,TGTGCCAGCAGTGAAGGTAGTAGCGGGGGGCTTTCTCCGGAGTTCTTC,CASSEGSSGGLSPEFF
TRBD1,TRBV30,.,TRBJ1-5,TGTGCCTGGACCGACGGGCAGGGGGGTCAGCCCCAGCATTTT,CAWTDGQGGQPQHF
.,TRBV5-6,.,TRBJ1-2,TGTGCCAGCAGTCCCGCGAGCGACTATGGCTACACCTTC,CASSPASDYGYTF
TRBD2,TRBV5-1,.,TRBJ2-1,TGCGCCAGCAGCCAACAAGTAACGACTAGCGGTTACAATGAGCAGTTCTTC,CASSQQVTTSGYNEQFF
.,TRBV19,.,TRBJ1-5,TGTGCCAGTAGCCGTACCCTACAGGGTTCGTATCAGCCCCAGCATTTT,CASSRTLQGSYQPQHF
.,TRBV10-3,once,TRBJ1-1,TGTGCCATCAGTACAAGGAGGTCCACCATTGAAGCTTTCTTT,CAISTRRSTIEAFF
.,TRBV7-2,.,TRBJ2-3,TGTGCCAGCAGCTTGGCCGGGGATATTGGCACAGATACGCAGTATTTT,CASSLAGDIGTDTQYF
.,TRBV5-1,once,TRBJ2-5,TGCGCCAGCAGCCTTGTCCTCGGAGAGACCCAGTACTTC,CASSLVLGETQYF
TRBD1,TRBV19,.,TRBJ2-5,TGTGCCAGTAACCCGGACAGGGGCAAGACCCAGTACTTC,CASNPDRGKTQYF